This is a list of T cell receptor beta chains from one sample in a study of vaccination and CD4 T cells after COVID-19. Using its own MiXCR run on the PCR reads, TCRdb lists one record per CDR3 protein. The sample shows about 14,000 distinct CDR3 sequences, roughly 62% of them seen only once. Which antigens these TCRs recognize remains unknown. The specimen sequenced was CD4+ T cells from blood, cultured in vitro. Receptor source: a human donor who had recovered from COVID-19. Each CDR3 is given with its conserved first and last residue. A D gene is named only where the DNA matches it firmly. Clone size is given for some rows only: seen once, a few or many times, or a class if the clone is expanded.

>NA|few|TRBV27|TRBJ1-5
TGTGCCAGCAGTTTATGGGGAGCGAATCAGCCCCAGCATTTT
CASSLWGANQPQHF
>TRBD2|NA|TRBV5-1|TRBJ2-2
TGCGCCAGCAGCACCCCAGCGGGGCCGAACACCGGGGAGCTGTTTTTT
CASSTPAGPNTGELFF
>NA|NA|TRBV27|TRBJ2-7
TGTGCCAGCAGTTTTGGACACGGGAAGTACGAGCAGTACTTC
CASSFGHGKYEQYF
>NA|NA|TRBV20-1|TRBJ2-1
TGCAGTGCTAGCGGTGGCTCCTACAATGAGCAGTTCTTC
CSASGGSYNEQFF
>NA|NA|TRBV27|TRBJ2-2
TGTGCCAGCAGTTTAGTTACTGGGGCGGTTAACACCGGGGAGCTGTTTTTT
CASSLVTGAVNTGELFF
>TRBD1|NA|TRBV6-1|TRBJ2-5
TGTGCCAGCAGTGAACTGGGACAGCAAGAGACCCAGTACTTC
CASSELGQQETQYF
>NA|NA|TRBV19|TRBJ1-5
TGTGCCAGTAGTATATTGGGCAGGGCTCTGAATCAGCCCCAGCATTTT
CASSILGRALNQPQHF
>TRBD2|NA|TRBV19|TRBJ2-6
TGTGCCTCCCGGGGGGCTGGGGCCAACGTCCTGACTTTC
CASRGAGANVLTF
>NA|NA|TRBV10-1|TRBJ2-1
TGCGCCAGCAGTGAGAGGGCTATAATTGAGAACAATGAGCAGTTCTTC
CASSERAIIENNEQFF
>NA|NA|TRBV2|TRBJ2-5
TGTGCCAGCAACCCCCCAGGGGAAGAGACCCAGTACTTC
CASNPPGEETQYF
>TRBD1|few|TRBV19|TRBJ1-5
TGTGCCAGTAGTAGGGACAGGCTCAATCAGCCCCAGCATTTT
CASSRDRLNQPQHF
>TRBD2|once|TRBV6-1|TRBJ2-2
TGTGCCAGCAGTCCACGGACTAGCGGATACACCGGGGAGCTGTTTTTT
CASSPRTSGYTGELFF
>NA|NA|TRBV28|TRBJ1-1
TGTGCCAGCAGCACCCTCCTACACGGACGGGGCACTGAAGCTTTCTTT
CASSTLLHGRGTEAFF
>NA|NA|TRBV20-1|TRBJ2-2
TGCAGTGTCTCCTCACGCACCGATACCGGGGAGCTGTTTTTT
CSVSSRTDTGELFF
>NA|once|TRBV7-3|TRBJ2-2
TGTGCCAGCAGCTTAGGACTGAACACCGGGGAGCTGTTTTTT
CASSLGLNTGELFF
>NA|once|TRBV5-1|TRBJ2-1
TGCGCCAGCAGCTTGCGGGCGGAGGGCCTCAATGAGCAGTTCTTC
CASSLRAEGLNEQFF
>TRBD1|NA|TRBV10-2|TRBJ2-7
TGCGCCAGCAGAAAGGGACAGAACTCCTACGAGCAGTACTTC
CASRKGQNSYEQYF
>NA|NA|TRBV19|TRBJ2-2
TGTGCCAGTAGTATGAGGATCGATACCGGGGAGCTGTTTTTT
CASSMRIDTGELFF
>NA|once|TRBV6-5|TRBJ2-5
TGTGCCAGCAGTTACTCACCGAGGGGGAGGGAGACCCAGTACTTC
CASSYSPRGRETQYF
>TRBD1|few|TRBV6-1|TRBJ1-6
TGTGCCAGCAGTCCCCGGGACAGTGCACCCCTCCACTTT
CASSPRDSAPLHF
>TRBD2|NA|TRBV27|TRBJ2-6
TGTGCCAGCAGTAGGGACTACTCTGGGGCCAACGTCCTGACTTTC
CASSRDYSGANVLTF
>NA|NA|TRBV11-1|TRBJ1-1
TGTGCCAGCAGCTTATGGGGTCGGGGGGCGAAGATGAACACTGAAGCTTTCTTT
CASSLWGRGAKMNTEAFF
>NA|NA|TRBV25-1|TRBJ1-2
TGTGCCAGCAGCACCAGGGGCGGCTATGGCTACACCTTC
CASSTRGGYGYTF
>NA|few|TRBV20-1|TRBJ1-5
TGCAGTGCTAGAGAGAGCCCCGTTGAGCCCCAGCATTTT
CSARESPVEPQHF
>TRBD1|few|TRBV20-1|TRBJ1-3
TGCAGTGCTACCACAGGGGGCGGCTCTGGAAACACCATATATTTT
CSATTGGGSGNTIYF
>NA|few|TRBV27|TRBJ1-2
TGTGCCAGCAGTCTTCCGCCAGGGGGCTACACCTTC
CASSLPPGGYTF
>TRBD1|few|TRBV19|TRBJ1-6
TGTGCCAGTAGTATAAACGACAGGGGTGTCAATTCACCCCTCCACTTT
CASSINDRGVNSPLHF
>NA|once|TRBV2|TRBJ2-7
TGTGCCAGCTTAGAGCAGCAGGCTACCGGCGAGCAGTACTTC
CASLEQQATGEQYF
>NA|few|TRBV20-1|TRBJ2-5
TGCAGTGCTGATACGGGCCCCGGGGAGACCCAGTACTTC
CSADTGPGETQYF
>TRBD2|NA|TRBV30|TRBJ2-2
TGTGCCTGGAGTGTTGGCGGGAGGGATCTCGGGGAGCTGTTTTTT
CAWSVGGRDLGELFF
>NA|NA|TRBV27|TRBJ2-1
TGTGCCAGCAGCTGGGGATATGAGCAGTTCTTC
CASSWGYEQFF
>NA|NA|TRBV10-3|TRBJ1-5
TGTGCCATCAGACCCCGGGATACTGGGCCCCAGCATTTT
CAIRPRDTGPQHF
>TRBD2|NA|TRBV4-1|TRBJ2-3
TGCGCCAGCAGCAAGGGACTAGCGGGAGGGGGCACAGATACGCAGTATTTT
CASSKGLAGGGTDTQYF
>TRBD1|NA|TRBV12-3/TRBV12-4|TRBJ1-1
TGTGCCAGCAACTCATGGGGACAGGTCGGCACTGAAGCTTTCTTT
CASNSWGQVGTEAFF
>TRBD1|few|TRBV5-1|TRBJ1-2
TGCGCCAGCAGCCAACCGGACAGGCCAGGAGGCTACACCTTC
CASSQPDRPGGYTF
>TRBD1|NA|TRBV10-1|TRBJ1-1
TGCGCCAGCAGTGCCCAGGGGGTAACGAACACTGAAGCTTTCTTT
CASSAQGVTNTEAFF
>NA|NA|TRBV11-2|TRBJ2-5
TGTGCCAGCAGCTTAGATCGACGGGGCCGGGAGACCCAGTACTTC
CASSLDRRGRETQYF
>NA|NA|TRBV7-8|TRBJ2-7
TGTGCCAGCAGCCCTTTGTGGGTCGAGCAGTACTTC
CASSPLWVEQYF
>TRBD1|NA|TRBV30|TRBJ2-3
TGTGCCTGGAACAGACAGGGCAGGGATACGCAGTATTTT
CAWNRQGRDTQYF
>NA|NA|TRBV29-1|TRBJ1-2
TGCAGCGTTGAAGGACTCCCGAGGTGGTATGGCTACACCTTC
CSVEGLPRWYGYTF
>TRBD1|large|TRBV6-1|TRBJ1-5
TGTGCCAGCAGTCGAGACAGGGAGCCCCAGCATTTT
CASSRDREPQHF
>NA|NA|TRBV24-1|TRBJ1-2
TGTGCCACCAGTGATGCCTACCGTGGCTACACCTTC
CATSDAYRGYTF
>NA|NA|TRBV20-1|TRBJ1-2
TGCAGTGCTAGAGCCCCCGGGGGCAGGGCAAACTATGGCTACACCTTC
CSARAPGGRANYGYTF
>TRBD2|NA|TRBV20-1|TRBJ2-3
TGCAGTGCTAGCACTACTAGCGGGAGCACAGATACGCAGTATTTT
CSASTTSGSTDTQYF
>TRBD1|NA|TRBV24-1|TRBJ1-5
TGTGCCACCAGTGATACCCGGGACAGGAATCAGCCCCAGCATTTT
CATSDTRDRNQPQHF
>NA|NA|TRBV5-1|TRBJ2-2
TGCGCCAGCAGCATCGGACGGTCTGTCTCCGGGGAGCTGTTTTTT
CASSIGRSVSGELFF